One and the same sample provided the 6 T cell receptor beta chains below, sequenced in a study of T cell repertoires in aging, cancer and after chemotherapy. Peripheral blood genomic DNA, not sorted cells or RNA, was the template. Rearranged V-D-J TRB sequences were amplified with a mixed TRB-A/B primer pool. TCRdb redid the calling of the multiplex PCR reads with MiXCR, one entry per CDR3 protein. The table records roughly 15,000 distinct CDR3 sequences, 45% to 55% of them present only once. The sequencing sample was made of blood. The receptors were gathered from a human donor in good health.

This clonotype was counted between two and nine times. This rearrangement joins TRBV6-5 to TRBJ2-1, with no clear D. The CDR3 runs 16 residues. Germline CDR1 MNHEY, CDR2 SVGAGI. With 4 bases removed from V and 0 bases from J, the gap between germline ends came to 13 bases. CDR3 DNA: TGTGCCAGCAGTTCATTACCTGAGAGCTCCTACAATGAGCAGTTCTTC. Its translation: CASSSLPESSYNEQFF.

The chain uses TRBV13 and TRBJ2-5; D unresolved. Trimming removed 8 bases at V and 0 bases at J, with 10 bases between. CDR1 and CDR2 from the germline V gene are PRHDT and FYEKMQ (reference sequence). The CDR3 contains 13 residues. The CDR3 region has the DNA TGTGCCAGCCGGGCAGAGTACCAAGAGACCCAGTACTTC. This sequence encodes CASRAEYQETQYF.

This clonotype came up a few times. This chain uses TRBV15 with TRBJ2-1, with TRBD2 matching 14 bases. Per the germline V gene, CDR1 is LNHNV and CDR2 is YYDKDF (reference sequence). This CDR3 is 16 amino acids long. The ends lost 0 bases at V and 7 bases at J; junction bases unmatched: 2. The CDR3 bases are TGTGCCACCAGCAGAGAGACTAGCGGGAGGGTGAATGAGCAGTTCTTC. Protein sequence: CATSRETSGRVNEQFF.

The gene calls are TRBV6-6 and TRBJ1-6, with 7 bases aligning to TRBD1. The CDR3 has 13 residues. Germline trimming cut 5 bases from V and 8 bases from J; bases unmatched to any gene: 3. The germline gives CDR1 MNHNY, CDR2 SVGAGI (reference sequence). The CDR3 protein is CASSRDRDSPLHF. The CDR3 DNA sequence: TGTGCCAGCAGTCGTGACAGGGATTCACCCCTCCACTTT.

The chain has TRBV6-5 and TRBJ1-2; the D is unclear. V lost 6 bases, J lost 8 bases, and 13 bases lay in between. This CDR3 contains 12 residues. CDR1 and CDR2 from the germline V gene are MNHEY and SVGAGI. The CDR3 DNA reads TGTGCCAGCAGCTACAAGACCGGAGGCTACACCTTC. Translation gives CASSYKTGGYTF.

In its sample, this clonotype ranks as medium-sized. This chain links TRBV29-1 with TRBJ2-5; D call uncertain. Trimming cost V 6 bases and J 4 bases, with 15 bases left between them. From germline, CDR1 is SQVTM and CDR2 ANQGSEA. The length of the CDR3 is 13 residues. CDR3 loop: CSVTSRSRETQYF. DNA for the CDR3: TGCAGCGTAACGAGCCGTAGCAGAGAGACCCAGTACTTC.